This T cell receptor beta chain is drawn from a study of shared clonotypes between healthy human individuals. Study-level findings and limits: Estimated richness was generally greater in naive than memory subsets. Few donors restricted represented genetic and exposure-history diversity.

Sequenced by immunoSEQ multiplex PCR; TCRdb stores in-frame clones only, minus some. The table includes about 320,000 clones, more than 75% detected once. For this clone: Its antigen is as yet unknown.

The germline gives CDR1 KGHSH, CDR2 LQKENI. The CDR3 extends over 16 amino acids. V lost 0 bases and J lost 0; bases outside the gene matches: 3. The receptor's source is a man in his late teens or twenties in good health. The chain carries TRBV18 and TRBJ2-7; 9 positions match TRBD2. The specimen was memory CD8+ T cells sorted from blood. Described subset: CD45RO+ cells pooled with CCR7-negative TemRA cells. The CDR3 nucleotides are TGTGCCAGCTCACCACCTGGACTAGCGAACTCCTACGAGCAGTACTTC. Translated, it gives CASSPPGLANSYEQYF.